This T cell receptor beta chain derives from a study of T cell repertoires in cytomegalovirus infection (dated by TCRdb to about 2019). Turning to the overall study: Peptide stimulations targeted recently identified HLA-C-restricted CMV epitopes, whose presentation resists viral immunomodulation, together with well-studied HLA-B-restricted epitopes. The HLA type of each donor mattered for the analysis, because public TCR beta signatures pointed to carriage of CMV infection along with the matching HLA type.

According to the study, the label for this sample's treatment or condition signals: in vitro stimulation with specific CMV peptide epitopes to enrich CMV-specific T cells. As for this clonotype: There is no known antigen for this receptor. The sample holds no much larger clone one base away, and base qualities are not on file.

Based on the germline V gene, the CDR1 and CDR2 sequences are MDHEN and SYDVKM. There are 17 amino acids in the CDR3, from cysteine to phenylalanine inclusive. Only the CDR3 DNA is retained, 51 bases long and in frame from the first base. V loses 2 bases of germline sequence and J loses 0 bases, and the interval between the two ends is 14 bases. TCRdb lists the instrument as Illumina HiSeq 1500. The public sequencing data were trimmed at Q25 with fastp and processed into clonotypes with MiXCR by TCRdb, which kept only in-frame beta chains. Each CDR3 protein gets just one entry, which takes the most common genes and DNA from the rows behind it. The sample has around 430,000 distinct CDR3 sequences on record, approximately 46% of them singletons. Clones ranked in the top ten supply about 39% of the sample. The research as a whole found: Carriers of CMV infection plus the relevant HLA type were discriminated by the cumulative frequency of public TCR beta family members in the study cohort and in an independent approximately 340-donor cohort. The ex vivo response was dominated by HLA-C-restricted CMV-specific TCR beta clonotypes, which also provided the single most frequent clonotype in two of eight donors.

Sequenced material: cultured PBMCs, taken from culture after CMV antigen stimulation. This clonotype was sampled from a human donor in good health (CMV status not recorded). Some clones in this sample may be carry-over from other donors' samples. The chain was built from TRBV28 and TRBJ1-5, with TRBD1 tentatively as D gene (5 bases match). The nucleotide sequence is given as TGTGCCAGCAGTTTACGGGGACTTCACGGTAGCAATCAGCCCCAGCATTTT. Its translation is CASSLRGLHGSNQPQHF.